The TCR beta chain described here comes from a study of T-cell reconstitution after alpha-beta-depleted transplantation in children (dated by TCRdb to 2016 to 2017). Notes on the research overall: T-cell immune reconstitution after TCRalphabeta/CD19-depleted allogeneic hematopoietic cell transplantation in children was quantitatively tracked in the study by means of TCR repertoire profiling. The investigation overall reported the following: Over subsequent months, a decline in hyperexpanded clone frequencies was noted, and after one year, T-cell counts and TCRbeta diversity were mostly ascribed to newly produced T cells. The high TCRbeta diversity at day 60 in some patients was ascribed to recipient T cells and intrathymic progenitors that had survived conditioning. Apparently early alphabetaT-cell count recovery about two months after transplant reportedly relied on only several hundred rapidly expanded clones derived from non-depleted graft cells.

Reading the label with the study, this specimen's treatment or condition is: allogeneic hematopoietic cell transplantation with graft depleted of TCRalphabeta T cells and CD19 B cells. The transplant recipients were children given TCRalphabeta/CD19-depleted allogeneic hematopoietic cell grafts. Library generation was performed with PCR. TCRdb lists the instrument as Illumina HiSeq 2500. Molecular barcoding was employed in the preparation of TCR libraries, with unique molecular identifiers being used to normalize TCRbeta repertoire quantification. The public reads were reprocessed in TCRdb via fastp at Q25 and MiXCR, keeping in-frame beta chains. Under each unique CDR3 protein, matching rows form one entry showing the most common genes and DNA. Present in this sample are some 300,000 distinct CDR3 sequences, 10% of which were seen just once. The ten top clones hold 7.5% of the sample. In regard to this clonotype: Its target antigen remains unknown. No per-base quality is available; no much larger clone lies one base away.

The CDR3 spans 16 residues, from the cysteine through the phenylalanine. Of all the DNA, just the CDR3 is kept, 48 bases in frame from base 1. CDR1 and CDR2, per the germline V gene (reference sequence), are SEHNR and FQNEAQ. The junction carries 13 bases between V and J, which are trimmed by 4 bases and 0 bases respectively. This sequence originates from a boy less than two years old with acute myeloid leukemia, due to receive a stem cell transplant. The V and J segments used are TRBV7-9 and TRBJ1-3; 6 matching bases give a weak D call of TRBD1. The sequencing used PBMCs, collected before TCRalphabeta/CD19-depleted stem cell transplant. CDR3 loop: CASSSPGQFSGNTIYF. The nucleotides are TGTGCCAGCAGCTCCCCCGGACAGTTCTCTGGAAACACCATATATTTT.